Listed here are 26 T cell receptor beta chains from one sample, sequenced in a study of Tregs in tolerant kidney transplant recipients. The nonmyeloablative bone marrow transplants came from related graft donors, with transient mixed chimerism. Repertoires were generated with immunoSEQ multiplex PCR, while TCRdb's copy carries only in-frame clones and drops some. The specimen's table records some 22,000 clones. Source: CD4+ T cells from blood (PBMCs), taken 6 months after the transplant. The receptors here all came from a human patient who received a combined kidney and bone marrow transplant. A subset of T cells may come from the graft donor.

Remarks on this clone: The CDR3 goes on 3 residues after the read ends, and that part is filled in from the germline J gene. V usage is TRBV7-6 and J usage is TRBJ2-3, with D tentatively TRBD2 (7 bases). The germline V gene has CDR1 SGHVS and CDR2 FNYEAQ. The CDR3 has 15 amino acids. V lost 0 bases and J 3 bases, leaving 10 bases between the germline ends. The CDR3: CASSLARGGTDTQYF. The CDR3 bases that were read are TGTGCCAGCAGCTTAGCGAGGGGGGGAACAGATACG.

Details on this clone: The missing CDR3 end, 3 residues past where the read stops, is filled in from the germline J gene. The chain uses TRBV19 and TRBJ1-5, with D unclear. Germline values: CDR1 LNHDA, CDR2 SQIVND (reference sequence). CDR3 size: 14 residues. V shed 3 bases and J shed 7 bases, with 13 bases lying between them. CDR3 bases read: TGTGCCAGTAGTATGGTAGGTAGCTGGCAGCCC. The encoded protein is CASSMVGSWQP. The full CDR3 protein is CASSMVGSWQPQHF.

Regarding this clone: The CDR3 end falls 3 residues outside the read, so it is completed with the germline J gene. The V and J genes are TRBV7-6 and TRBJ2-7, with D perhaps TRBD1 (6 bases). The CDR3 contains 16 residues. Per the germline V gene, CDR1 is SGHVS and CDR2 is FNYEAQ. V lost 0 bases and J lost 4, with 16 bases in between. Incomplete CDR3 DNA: TGTGCCAGCAGCTTAGCCCTCCCCACAGGGAGTTACGAG. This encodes CASSLALPTGSYE. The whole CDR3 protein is CASSLALPTGSYEQYF.

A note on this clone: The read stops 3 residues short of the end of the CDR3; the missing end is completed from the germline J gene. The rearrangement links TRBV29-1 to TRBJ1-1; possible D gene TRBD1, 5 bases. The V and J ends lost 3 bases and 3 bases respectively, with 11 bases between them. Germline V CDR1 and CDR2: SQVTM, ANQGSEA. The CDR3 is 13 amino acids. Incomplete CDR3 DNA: TGCAGCGTTGAGCGGGGCCGGGACACTGAA. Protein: CSVERGRDTE. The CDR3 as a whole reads CSVERGRDTEAFF.

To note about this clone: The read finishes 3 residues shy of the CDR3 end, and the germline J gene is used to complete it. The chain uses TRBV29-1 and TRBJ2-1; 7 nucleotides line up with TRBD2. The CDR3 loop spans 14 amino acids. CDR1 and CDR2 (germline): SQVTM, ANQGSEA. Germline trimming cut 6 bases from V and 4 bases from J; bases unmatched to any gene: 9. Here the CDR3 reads CSVPAGKGYNEQFF. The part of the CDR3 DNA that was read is TGCAGCGTCCCAGCGGGAAAGGGGTACAATGAG.

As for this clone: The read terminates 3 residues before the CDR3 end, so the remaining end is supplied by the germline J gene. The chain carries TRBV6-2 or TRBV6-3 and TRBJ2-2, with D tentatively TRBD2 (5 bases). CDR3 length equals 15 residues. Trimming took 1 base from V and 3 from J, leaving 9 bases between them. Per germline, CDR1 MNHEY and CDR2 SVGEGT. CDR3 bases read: TGTGCCAGCAGTTACTGGAAAGCGGACACCGGGGAG. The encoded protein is CASSYWKADTGE. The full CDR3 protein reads CASSYWKADTGELFF.

The CDR3 loop is CASSRAAGPLAFF. The sequenced CDR3 bases are TGTGCCAGCAGCAGAGCCGCGGGGCCCTTG. The chain joins TRBV5-4 to TRBJ1-1, with D possibly being TRBD1 (5 bases). The read ends 3 residues early relative to the CDR3; the germline J gene fills the gap. The germline CDR1 and CDR2 sequences are SGHNT and YYREEE (reference sequence). The CDR3 loop spans 13 amino acids.

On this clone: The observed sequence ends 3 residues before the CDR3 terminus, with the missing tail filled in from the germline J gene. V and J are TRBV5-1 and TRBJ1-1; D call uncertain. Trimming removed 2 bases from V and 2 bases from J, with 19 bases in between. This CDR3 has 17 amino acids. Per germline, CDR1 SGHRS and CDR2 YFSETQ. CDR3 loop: CASSFGTPSNPNTEAFF. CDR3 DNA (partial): TGCGCCAGCAGCTTTGGCACCCCCTCAAACCCAAACACTGAA.

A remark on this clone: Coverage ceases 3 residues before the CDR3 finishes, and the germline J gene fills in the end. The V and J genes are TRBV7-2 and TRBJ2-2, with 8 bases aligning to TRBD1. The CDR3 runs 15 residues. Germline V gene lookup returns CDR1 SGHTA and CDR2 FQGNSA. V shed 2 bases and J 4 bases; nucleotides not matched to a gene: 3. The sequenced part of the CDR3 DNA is TGTGCCAGCAGCTTATTTGGGACAGGCACCGGGGAG. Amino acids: CASSLFGTGTGE. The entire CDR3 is CASSLFGTGTGELFF.

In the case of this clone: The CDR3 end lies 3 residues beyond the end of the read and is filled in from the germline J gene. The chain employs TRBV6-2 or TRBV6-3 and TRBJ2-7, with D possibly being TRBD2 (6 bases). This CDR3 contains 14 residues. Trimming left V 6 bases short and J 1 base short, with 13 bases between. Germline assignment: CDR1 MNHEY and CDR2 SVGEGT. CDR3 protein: CASRSGWFSYEQYF. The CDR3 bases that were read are TGTGCCAGCAGGAGCGGGTGGTTTTCCTACGAG.

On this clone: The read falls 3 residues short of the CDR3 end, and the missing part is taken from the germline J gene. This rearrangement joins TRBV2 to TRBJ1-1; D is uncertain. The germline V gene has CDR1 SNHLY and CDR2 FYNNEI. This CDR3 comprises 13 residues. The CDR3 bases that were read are TGTGCCAGCAGTGATTTTTCAGCGGGGGAA. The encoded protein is CASSDFSAGE. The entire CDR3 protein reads CASSDFSAGEAFF.

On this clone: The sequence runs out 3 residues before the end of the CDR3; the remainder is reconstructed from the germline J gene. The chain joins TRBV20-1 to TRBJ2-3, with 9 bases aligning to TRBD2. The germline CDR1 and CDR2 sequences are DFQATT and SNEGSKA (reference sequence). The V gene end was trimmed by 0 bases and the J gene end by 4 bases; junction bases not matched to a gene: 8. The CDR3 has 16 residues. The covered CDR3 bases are TGCAGTGCTAGAGATCCCCTAGCGGGGACCCCAGATACG. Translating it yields CSARDPLAGTPDT. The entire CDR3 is CSARDPLAGTPDTQYF.

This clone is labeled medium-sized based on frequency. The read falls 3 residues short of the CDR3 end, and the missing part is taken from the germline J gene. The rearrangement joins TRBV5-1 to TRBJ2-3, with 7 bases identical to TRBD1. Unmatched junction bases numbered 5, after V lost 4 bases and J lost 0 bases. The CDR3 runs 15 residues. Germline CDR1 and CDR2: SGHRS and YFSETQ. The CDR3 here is CASSRDRTSTDTQYF. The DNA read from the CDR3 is TGCGCCAGCAGCCGGGACAGAACTAGCACAGATACG.

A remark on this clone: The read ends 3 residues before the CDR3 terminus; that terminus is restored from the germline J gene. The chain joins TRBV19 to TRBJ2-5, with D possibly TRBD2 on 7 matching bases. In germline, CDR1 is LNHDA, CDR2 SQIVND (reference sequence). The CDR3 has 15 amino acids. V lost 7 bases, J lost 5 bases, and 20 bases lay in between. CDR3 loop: CASNEGGGSWETQYF. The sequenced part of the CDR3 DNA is TGTGCCAGTAACGAAGGGGGGGGGAGTTGGGAGACC. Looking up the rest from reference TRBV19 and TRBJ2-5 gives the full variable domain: DGGITQSPKYLFRKEGQNVTLSCEQNLNHDAMYWYRQDPGQGLRLIYYSQIVNDFQKGDIAEGYSVSREKKESFPLTVTSAQKNPTAFYLCASNEGGGSWETQYFGPGTRLLVL.

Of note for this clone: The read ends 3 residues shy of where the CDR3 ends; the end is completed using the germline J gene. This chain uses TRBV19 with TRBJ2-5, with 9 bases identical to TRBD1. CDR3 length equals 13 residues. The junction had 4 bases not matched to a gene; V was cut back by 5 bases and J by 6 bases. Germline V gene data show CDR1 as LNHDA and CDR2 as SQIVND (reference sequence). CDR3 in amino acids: CASSPDRGQTQYF. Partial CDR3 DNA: TGTGCCAGTAGTCCGGACAGGGGTCAGACC.

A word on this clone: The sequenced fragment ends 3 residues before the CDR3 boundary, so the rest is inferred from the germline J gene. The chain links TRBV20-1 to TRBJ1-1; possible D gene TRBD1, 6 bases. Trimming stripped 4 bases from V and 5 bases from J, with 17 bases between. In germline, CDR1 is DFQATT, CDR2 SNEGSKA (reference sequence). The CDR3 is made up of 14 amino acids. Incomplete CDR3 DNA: TGCAGTGCTACACGCGGGGGCGTAGGGACTGAA. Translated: CSATRGGVGTE. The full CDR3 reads CSATRGGVGTEAFF.

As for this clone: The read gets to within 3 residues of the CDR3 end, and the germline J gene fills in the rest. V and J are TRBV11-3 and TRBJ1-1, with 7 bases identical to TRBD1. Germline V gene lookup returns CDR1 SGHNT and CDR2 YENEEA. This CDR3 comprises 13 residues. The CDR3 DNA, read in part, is TGTGCCAGCAGCTTTAGTAAACAGGGGAAA. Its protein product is CASSFSKQGK. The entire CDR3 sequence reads CASSFSKQGKAFF.

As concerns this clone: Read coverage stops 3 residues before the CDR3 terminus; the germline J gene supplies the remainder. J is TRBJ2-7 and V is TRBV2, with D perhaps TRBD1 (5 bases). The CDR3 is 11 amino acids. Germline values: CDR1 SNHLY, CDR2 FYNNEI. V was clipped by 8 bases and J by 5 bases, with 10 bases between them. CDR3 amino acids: CASSGFDEQYF. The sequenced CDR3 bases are TGTGCCAGCTCAGGGTTCGACGAG.

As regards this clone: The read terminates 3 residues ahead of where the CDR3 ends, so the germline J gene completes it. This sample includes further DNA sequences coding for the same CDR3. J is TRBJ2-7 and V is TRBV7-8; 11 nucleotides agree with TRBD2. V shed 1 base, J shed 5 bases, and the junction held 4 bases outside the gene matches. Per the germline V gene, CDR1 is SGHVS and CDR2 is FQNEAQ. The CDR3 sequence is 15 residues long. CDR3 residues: CASSLELAGGNEQYF. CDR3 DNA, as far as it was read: TGTGCCAGCAGCTTAGAGCTAGCGGGAGGAAACGAG.

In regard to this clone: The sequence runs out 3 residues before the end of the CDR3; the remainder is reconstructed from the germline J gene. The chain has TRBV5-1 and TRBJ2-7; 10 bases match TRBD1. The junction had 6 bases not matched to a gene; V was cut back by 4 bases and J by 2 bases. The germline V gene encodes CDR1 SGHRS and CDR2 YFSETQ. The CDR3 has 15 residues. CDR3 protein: CASSTRQGATYEQYF. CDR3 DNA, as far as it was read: TGCGCCAGCAGCACCCGACAGGGGGCGACCTACGAG.

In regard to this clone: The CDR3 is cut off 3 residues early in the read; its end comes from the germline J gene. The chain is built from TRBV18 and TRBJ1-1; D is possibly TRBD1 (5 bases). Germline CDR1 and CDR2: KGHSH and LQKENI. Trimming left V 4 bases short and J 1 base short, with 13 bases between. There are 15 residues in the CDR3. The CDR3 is CASSRVGQANTEAFF. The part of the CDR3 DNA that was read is TGTGCCAGCTCACGCGTGGGGCAGGCGAACACTGAA. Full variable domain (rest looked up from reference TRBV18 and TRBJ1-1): NAGVMQNPRHLVRRRGQEARLRCSPMKGHSHVYWYRQLPEEGLKFMVYLQKENIIDESGMPKERFSAEFPKEGPSILRIQQVVRGDSAAYFCASSRVGQANTEAFFGQGTRLTVV.

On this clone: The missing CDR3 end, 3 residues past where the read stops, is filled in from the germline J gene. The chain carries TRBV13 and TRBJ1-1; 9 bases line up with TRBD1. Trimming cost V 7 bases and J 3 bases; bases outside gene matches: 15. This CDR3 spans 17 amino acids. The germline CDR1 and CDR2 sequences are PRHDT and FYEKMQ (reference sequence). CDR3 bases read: TGTGCCAGCACTATTCCGGGACAGGGCTTTTGGGACACTGAA. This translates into CASTIPGQGFWDTE. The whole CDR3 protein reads CASTIPGQGFWDTEAFF. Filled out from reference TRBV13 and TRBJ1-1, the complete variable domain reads AAGVIQSPRHLIKEKRETATLKCYPIPRHDTVYWYQQGPGQDPQFLISFYEKMQSDKGSIPDRFSAQQFSDYHSELNMSSLELGDSALYFCASTIPGQGFWDTEAFFGQGTRLTVV.

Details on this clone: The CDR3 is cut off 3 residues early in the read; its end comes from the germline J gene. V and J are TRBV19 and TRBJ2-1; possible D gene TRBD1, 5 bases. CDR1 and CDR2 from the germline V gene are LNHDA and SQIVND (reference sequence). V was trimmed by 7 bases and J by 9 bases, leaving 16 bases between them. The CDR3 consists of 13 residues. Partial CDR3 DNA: TGTGCCAGTACCATTGGACAATTTAGTGAG. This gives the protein CASTIGQFSE. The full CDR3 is CASTIGQFSEQFF. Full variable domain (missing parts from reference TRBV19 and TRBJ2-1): DGGITQSPKYLFRKEGQNVTLSCEQNLNHDAMYWYRQDPGQGLRLIYYSQIVNDFQKGDIAEGYSVSREKKESFPLTVTSAQKNPTAFYLCASTIGQFSEQFFGPGTRLTVL.

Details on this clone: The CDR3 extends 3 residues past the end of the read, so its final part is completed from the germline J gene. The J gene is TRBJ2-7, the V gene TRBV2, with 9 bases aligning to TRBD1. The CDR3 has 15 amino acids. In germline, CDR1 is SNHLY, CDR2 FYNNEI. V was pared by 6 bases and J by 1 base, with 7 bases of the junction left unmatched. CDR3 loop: CASRLGQGASYEQYF. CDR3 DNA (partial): TGTGCCAGCAGGCTGGGACAGGGCGCATCCTACGAG.

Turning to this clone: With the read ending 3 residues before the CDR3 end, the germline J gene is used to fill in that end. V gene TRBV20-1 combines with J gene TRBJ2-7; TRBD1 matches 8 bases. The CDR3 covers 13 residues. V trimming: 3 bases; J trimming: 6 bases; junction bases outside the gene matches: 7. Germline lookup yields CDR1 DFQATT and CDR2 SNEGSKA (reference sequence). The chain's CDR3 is CSARTGALSEQYF. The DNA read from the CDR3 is TGCAGTGCTAGGACAGGGGCCCTTTCCGAG.

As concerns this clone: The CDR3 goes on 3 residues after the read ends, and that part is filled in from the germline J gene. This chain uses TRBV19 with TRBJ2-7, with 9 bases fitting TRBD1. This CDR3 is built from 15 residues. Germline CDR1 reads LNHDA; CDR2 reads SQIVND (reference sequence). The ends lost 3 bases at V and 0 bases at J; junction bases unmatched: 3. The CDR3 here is CASSIGTGSSYEQYF. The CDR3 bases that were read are TGTGCCAGTAGTATTGGGACAGGGAGCTCCTACGAG.